A single sample gave rise to the 9 T cell receptor beta chains below, sequenced in a study of cytomegalovirus exposure and HLA in healthy donors. Primers included in the PCR were 60 Vbeta and 13 Jbeta primers. Measured with immunoSEQ multiplex PCR; TCRdb has only the in-frame clones, and not every one. Found here are 180,000 or so clones, roughly a tenth of them singletons; the top ten hold 1% to 1.5%. The sequenced sample consisted of PBMCs. Receptors originate from a woman aged 25 to 39 in good health and CMV-seropositive.

The rearrangement uses TRBV10-1 and TRBJ2-7; 10 bases are a match to TRBD2. V shed 2 bases, J shed 5 bases, and the junction held 3 bases outside the gene matches. Germline CDR1 reads WNHNN; CDR2 reads SYGVQD (reference sequence). The CDR3 loop spans 14 amino acids. The CDR3 DNA follows: TGCGCCAGCAGTGAGGCTAGCGGGAGTGACGAGCAGTACTTC. It yields the protein CASSEASGSDEQYF.

V is TRBV15 and J is TRBJ2-2, with D perhaps matching TRBD1 (5 bases). V lost 9 bases and J lost 7, with 12 bases in between. Germline V lookup: CDR1 LNHNV, CDR2 YYDKDF (reference sequence). This CDR3 region has 12 residues. Here the CDR3 reads CATGARGGELFF. The CDR3 DNA reads as TGTGCCACTGGGGCCCGCGGCGGGGAGCTGTTTTTT.

The V call is TRBV4-1, the J call TRBJ1-2; 9 positions match TRBD1. The trim removed 6 bases at V and 7 bases at J, leaving 18 bases unmatched. Germline V gene data show CDR1 as MGHRA and CDR2 as YSYEKL. There are 17 residues in the CDR3. Here the CDR3 reads CASSPRTGDPTGAGYTF. CDR3 sequence (DNA): TGCGCCAGCAGTCCTCGGACAGGGGACCCGACTGGGGCTGGCTACACCTTC.

J is TRBJ1-1 and V is TRBV5-1, with D hard to call. Trimming pared 0 bases from V and 1 base from J, leaving 4 bases between. There are 13 residues in the CDR3. Germline CDR1 SGHRS, CDR2 YFSETQ. The CDR3 nucleotides are TGCGCCAGCAGCTTGGAGCCGAACACTGAAGCTTTCTTT. It specifies CASSLEPNTEAFF.

This rearrangement joins TRBV7-6 to TRBJ1-1; tentative D call: TRBD1 (5 bases). Germline assignment: CDR1 SGHVS and CDR2 FNYEAQ. V shed 7 bases and J shed 1 base, with 10 bases lying between them. This CDR3 has 13 amino acids. The CDR3 reads CASTTQGNTEAFF. The CDR3 nucleotides are TGTGCCAGCACCACTCAGGGGAACACTGAAGCTTTCTTT.

V usage is TRBV19 and J usage is TRBJ1-4; no firm D call. There are 15 residues in the CDR3. Germline V CDR1 and CDR2: LNHDA, SQIVND (reference sequence). The ends were cut back, 0 bases at V and 8 bases at J, with 13 bases in the middle. DNA for the CDR3: TGTGCCAGTAGTATAGATCTGCGTTTCCCGGAAAAACTGTTTTTT. Translating gives CASSIDLRFPEKLFF. The variable domain in full, with the rest retrieved from reference TRBV19 and TRBJ1-4, is DGGITQSPKYLFRKEGQNVTLSCEQNLNHDAMYWYRQDPGQGLRLIYYSQIVNDFQKGDIAEGYSVSREKKESFPLTVTSAQKNPTAFYLCASSIDLRFPEKLFFGSGTQLSVL.

The genes are TRBV27 and TRBJ2-1, with 8 bases aligning to TRBD1. Germline V gene lookup returns CDR1 MNHEY and CDR2 SMNVEV (reference sequence). The V and J ends lost 6 bases and 4 bases, in that order; junction bases with no gene match: 17. This CDR3 contains 18 residues. DNA for the CDR3: TGTGCCAGCAGCTTGATGATAGGGGCAGGGGGCAAGTACAATGAGCAGTTCTTC. Translating gives CASSLMIGAGGKYNEQFF.

There are a few counts of this clone. V is TRBV7-6 and J is TRBJ2-1, with 10 bases aligning to TRBD1. J was trimmed by 2 bases and V by 5 bases; bases with no gene match: 6. CDR3 size: 16 residues. CDR1 is SGHVS and CDR2 is FNYEAQ in the germline V gene. CDR3 nucleotide sequence: TGTGCCAGCAGCCTTAGGGGGACAGGGGCCTACAATGAGCAGTTCTTC. It yields the protein CASSLRGTGAYNEQFF. The full variable domain, with the rest looked up from reference TRBV7-6 and TRBJ2-1, is GAGVSQSPRYKVTKRGQDVALRCDPISGHVSLYWYRQALGQGPEFLTYFNYEAQQDKSGLPNDRFSAERPEGSISTLTIQRTEQRDSAMYRCASSLRGTGAYNEQFFGPGTRLTVL.

This clone appeared a few times. This chain uses TRBV12-5 with TRBJ2-3; 7 bases map to TRBD2. The CDR3 totals 15 residues. Germline V gene sequence: CDR1 LGHNT, CDR2 FRNRAP. V shed 6 bases and J 2 bases; nucleotides not matched to a gene: 8. CDR3 loop: CASGMGGGPTDTQYF. Written as DNA, the CDR3 is TGTGCTAGTGGCATGGGGGGAGGGCCCACAGATACGCAGTATTTT.